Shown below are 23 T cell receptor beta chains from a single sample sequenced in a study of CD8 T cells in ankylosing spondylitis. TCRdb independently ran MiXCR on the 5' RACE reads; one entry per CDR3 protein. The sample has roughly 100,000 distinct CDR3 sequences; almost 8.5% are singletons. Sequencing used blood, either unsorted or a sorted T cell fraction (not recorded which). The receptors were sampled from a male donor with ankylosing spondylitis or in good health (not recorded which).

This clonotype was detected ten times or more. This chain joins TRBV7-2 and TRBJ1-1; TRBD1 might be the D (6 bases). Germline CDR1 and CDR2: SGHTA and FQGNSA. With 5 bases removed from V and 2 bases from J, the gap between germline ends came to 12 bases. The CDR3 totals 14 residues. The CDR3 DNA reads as TGTGCCAGCAGCACGGACAGCCTAAACACTGAAGCTTTCTTT. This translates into CASSTDSLNTEAFF.

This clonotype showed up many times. Here the CDR3 DNA reads TGTGCCAGCAGGAAGGGGGCTCGGAGCTCCTATAATTCACCCCTCCACTTT. As protein: CASRKGARSSYNSPLHF. J is TRBJ1-6 and V is TRBV12-3 or TRBV12-4, with 7 bases matching TRBD1. V shed 6 bases and J 0 bases; nucleotides not matched to a gene: 8. The CDR3 extends over 17 amino acids.

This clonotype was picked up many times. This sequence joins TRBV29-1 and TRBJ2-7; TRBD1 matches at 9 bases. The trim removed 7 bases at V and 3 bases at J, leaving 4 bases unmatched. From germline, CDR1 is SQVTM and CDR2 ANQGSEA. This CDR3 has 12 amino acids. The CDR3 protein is CSAGQGHYEQYF. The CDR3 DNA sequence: TGCAGCGCCGGACAGGGGCACTACGAGCAGTACTTC.

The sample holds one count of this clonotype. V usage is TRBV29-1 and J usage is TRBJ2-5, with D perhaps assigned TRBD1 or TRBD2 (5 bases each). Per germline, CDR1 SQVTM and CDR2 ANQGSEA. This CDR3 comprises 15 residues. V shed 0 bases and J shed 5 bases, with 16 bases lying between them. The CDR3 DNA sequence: TGCAGCGTTGAAGATCCGGGACCACAGGTGGAGACCCAGTACTTC. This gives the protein CSVEDPGPQVETQYF.

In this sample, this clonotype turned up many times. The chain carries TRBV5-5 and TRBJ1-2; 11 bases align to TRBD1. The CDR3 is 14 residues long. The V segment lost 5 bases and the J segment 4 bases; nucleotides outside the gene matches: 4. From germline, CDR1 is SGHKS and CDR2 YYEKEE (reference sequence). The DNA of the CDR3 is TGTGCCAGCAGAGGGACAGGGGGGACCTATGGCTACACCTTC. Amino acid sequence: CASRGTGGTYGYTF. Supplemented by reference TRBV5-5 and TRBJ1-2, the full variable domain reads DAGVTQSPTHLIKTRGQQVTLRCSPISGHKSVSWYQQVLGQGPQFIFQYYEKEERGRGNFPDRFSARQFPNYSSELNVNALLLGDSALYLCASRGTGGTYGYTFGSGTRLTVV.

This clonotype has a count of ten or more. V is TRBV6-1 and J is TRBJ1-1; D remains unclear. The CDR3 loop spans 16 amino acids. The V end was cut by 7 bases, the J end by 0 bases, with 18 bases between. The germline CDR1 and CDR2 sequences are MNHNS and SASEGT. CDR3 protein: CASTPLGGRMNTEAFF. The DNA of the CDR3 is TGTGCCAGCACCCCACTCGGAGGGCGGATGAACACTGAAGCTTTCTTT.

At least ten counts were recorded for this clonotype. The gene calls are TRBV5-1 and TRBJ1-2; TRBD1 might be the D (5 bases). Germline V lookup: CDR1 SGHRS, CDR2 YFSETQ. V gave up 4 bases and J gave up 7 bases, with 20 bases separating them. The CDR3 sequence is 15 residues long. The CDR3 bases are TGCGCCAGCAGCCCGCGGGACGACGGCTCGAGTGGCTACACCTTC. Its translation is CASSPRDDGSSGYTF.

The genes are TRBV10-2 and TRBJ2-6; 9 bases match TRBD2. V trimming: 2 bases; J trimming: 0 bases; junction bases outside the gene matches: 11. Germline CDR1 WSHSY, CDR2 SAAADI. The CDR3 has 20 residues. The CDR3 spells CASSEGGLAGLHSGANVLTF. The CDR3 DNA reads TGCGCCAGCAGTGAGGGGGGGCTAGCGGGGCTACACTCTGGGGCCAACGTCCTGACTTTC.

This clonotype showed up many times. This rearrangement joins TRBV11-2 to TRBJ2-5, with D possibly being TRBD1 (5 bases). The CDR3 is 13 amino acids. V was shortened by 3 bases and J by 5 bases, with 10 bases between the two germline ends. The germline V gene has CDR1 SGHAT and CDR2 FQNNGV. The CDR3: CASSLTVLETQYF. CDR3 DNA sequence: TGTGCCAGCAGCTTGACAGTCTTGGAGACCCAGTACTTC.

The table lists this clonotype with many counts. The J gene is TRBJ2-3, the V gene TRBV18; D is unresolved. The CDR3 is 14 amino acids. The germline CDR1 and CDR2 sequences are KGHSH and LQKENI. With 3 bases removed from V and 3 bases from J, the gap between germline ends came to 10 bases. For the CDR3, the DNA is TGTGCCAGCTCACCCTTACAGAATACAGATACGCAGTATTTT. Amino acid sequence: CASSPLQNTDTQYF.

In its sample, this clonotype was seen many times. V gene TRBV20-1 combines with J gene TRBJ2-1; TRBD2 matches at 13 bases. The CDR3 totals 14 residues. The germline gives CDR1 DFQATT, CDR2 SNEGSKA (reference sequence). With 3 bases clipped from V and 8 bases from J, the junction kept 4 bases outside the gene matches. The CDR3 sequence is CSARWTSGGDEQFF. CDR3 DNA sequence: TGCAGTGCTAGGTGGACTAGCGGGGGTGATGAGCAGTTCTTC.

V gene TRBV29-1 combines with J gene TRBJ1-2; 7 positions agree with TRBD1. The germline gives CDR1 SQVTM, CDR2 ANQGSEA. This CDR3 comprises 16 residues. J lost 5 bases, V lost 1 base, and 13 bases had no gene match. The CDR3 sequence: CSVEVWADRDRYGYTF. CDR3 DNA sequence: TGCAGCGTTGAAGTGTGGGCCGACAGGGATCGGTATGGCTACACCTTC.

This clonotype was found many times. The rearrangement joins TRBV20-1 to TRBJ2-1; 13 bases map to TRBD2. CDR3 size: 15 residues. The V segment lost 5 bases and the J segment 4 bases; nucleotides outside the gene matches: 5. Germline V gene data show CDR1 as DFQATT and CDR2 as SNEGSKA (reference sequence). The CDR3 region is CSAGRTSGGYNEQFF. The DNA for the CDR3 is TGCAGTGCTGGTAGGACTAGCGGGGGATACAATGAGCAGTTCTTC.

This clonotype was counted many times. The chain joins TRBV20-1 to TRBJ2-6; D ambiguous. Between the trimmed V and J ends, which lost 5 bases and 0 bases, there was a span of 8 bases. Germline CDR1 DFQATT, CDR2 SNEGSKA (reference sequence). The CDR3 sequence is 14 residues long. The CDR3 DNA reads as TGCAGTGCTCCCGAGGCCTCTGGGGCCAACGTCCTGACTTTC. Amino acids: CSAPEASGANVLTF.

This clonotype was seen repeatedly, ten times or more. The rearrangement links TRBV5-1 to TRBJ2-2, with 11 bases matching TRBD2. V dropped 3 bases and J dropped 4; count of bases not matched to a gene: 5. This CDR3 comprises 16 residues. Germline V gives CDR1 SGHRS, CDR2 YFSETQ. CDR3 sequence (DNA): TGCGCCAGCAGCTCCACTAGCGGGAGTTCCACCGGGGAGCTGTTTTTT. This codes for CASSSTSGSSTGELFF.

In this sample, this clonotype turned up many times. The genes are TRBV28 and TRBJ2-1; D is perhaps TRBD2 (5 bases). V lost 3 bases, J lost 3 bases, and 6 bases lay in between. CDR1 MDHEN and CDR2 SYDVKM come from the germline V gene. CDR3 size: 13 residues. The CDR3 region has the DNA TGTGCCAGCAGTTTTCGGGGCTACAATGAGCAGTTCTTC. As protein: CASSFRGYNEQFF.

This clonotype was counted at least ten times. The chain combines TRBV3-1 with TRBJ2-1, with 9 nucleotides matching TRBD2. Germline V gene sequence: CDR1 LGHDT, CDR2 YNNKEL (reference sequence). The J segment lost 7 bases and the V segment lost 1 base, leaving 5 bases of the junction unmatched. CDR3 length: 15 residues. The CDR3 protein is CASSQGPGLANEQFF. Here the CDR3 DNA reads TGTGCCAGCAGCCAAGGTCCCGGACTAGCGAATGAGCAGTTCTTC.

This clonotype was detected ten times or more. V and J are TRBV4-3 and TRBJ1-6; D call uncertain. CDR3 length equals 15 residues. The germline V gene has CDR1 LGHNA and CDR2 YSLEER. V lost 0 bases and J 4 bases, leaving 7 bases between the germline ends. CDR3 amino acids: CASSQDTRYNSPLHF. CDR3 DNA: TGCGCCAGCAGCCAAGATACCCGTTATAATTCACCCCTCCACTTT.

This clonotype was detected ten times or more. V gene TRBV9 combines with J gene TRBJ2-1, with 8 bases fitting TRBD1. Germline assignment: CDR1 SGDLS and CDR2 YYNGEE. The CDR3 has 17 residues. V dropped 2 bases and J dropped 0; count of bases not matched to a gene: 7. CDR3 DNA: TGTGCCAGCAGCGTTCGCTACAGGGGGAGCTCCTACAATGAGCAGTTCTTC. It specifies CASSVRYRGSSYNEQFF.

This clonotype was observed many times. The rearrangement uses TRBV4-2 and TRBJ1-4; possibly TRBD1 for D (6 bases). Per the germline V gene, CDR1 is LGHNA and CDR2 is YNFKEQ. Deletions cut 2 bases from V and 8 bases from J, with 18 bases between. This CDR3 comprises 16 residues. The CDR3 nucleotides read TGTGCCAGCAGCCAATGGGGGGCAGAACTCCAAGAAAAACTGTTTTTT. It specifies CASSQWGAELQEKLFF.

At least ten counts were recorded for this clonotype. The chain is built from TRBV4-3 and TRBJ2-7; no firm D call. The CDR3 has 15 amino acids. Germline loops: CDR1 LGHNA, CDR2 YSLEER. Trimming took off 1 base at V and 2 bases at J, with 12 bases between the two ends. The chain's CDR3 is CASSQGAFKTYEQYF. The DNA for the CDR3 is TGCGCCAGCAGCCAAGGCGCCTTCAAGACCTACGAGCAGTACTTC.

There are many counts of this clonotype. CDR3 loop: CATSAYSGNTIYF. Here the CDR3 DNA reads TGTGCCACCAGCGCCTACTCTGGAAACACCATATATTTT. The chain is built from TRBV15 and TRBJ1-3, with D unclear. The CDR3 runs to 13 residues. V dropped 5 bases and J dropped 0 bases, with 5 bases sitting between them. Germline lookup yields CDR1 LNHNV and CDR2 YYDKDF (reference sequence).

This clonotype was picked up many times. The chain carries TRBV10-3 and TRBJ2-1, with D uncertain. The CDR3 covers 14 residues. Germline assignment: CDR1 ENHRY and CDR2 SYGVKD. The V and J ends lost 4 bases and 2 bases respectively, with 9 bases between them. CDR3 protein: CAISGPSAYNEQFF. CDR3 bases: TGTGCCATCAGTGGACCTTCCGCCTACAATGAGCAGTTCTTC.